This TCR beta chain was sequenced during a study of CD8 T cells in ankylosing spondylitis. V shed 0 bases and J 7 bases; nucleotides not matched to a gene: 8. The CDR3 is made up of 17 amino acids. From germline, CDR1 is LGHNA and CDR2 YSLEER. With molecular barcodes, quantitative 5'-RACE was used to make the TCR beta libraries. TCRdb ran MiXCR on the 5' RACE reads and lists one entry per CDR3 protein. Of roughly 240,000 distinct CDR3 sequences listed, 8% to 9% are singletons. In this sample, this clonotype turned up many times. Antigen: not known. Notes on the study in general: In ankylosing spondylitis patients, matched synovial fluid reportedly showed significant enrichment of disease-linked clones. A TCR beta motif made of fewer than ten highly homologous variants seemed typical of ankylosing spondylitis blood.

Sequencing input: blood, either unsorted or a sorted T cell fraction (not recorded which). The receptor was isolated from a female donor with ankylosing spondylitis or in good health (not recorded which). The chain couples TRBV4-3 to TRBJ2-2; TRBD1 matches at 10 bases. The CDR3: CASSQDWDRGSGGELFF. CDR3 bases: TGCGCCAGCAGCCAAGACTGGGACAGGGGTTCCGGCGGGGAGCTGTTTTTT.